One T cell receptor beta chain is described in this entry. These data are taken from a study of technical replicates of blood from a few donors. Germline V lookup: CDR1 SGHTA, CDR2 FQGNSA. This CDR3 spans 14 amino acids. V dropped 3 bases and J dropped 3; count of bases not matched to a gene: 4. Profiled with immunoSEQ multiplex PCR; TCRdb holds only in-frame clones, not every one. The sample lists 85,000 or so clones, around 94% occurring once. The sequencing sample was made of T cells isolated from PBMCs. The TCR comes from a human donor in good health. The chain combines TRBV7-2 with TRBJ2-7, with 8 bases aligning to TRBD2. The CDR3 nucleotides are TGTGCCAGCAGCTTCAGCGGGAGCGTCTACGAGCAGTACTTC. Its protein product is CASSFSGSVYEQYF.